This TCR beta chain was sequenced during a study of control samples from healthy donors and cancer patients. The CDR3 covers 15 residues. Clones were read by immunoSEQ multiplex PCR, and TCRdb kept only the in-frame ones, dropping some. Found here are roughly 92,000 clones, approximately 88% of them singletons; the top ten hold approximately 7.6%. The rearrangement uses TRBV21-1 and TRBJ1-1; the table's TRBD1 call for D was not verified on the DNA. TRBV21-1 is noted as a pseudogene. The clonotype was recovered from a woman between 55 and 75 years old in good health. What was sequenced was blood. The CDR3 DNA sequence: TGTGCCAGCAGCCGGGACAGGGGACCGAACACTGAAGCTTTCTTT. This sequence encodes CASSRDRGPNTEAFF.